Below are 30 T cell receptor beta chains sequenced from a single sample in a study of blood T cell repertoires in COVID-19. The table came from immunoSEQ multiplex PCR; TCRdb's copy has only in-frame clones and leaves some out. This sample has roughly 120,000 clones, with roughly 86% found just once. Sequenced input: peripheral blood. These receptors originate from a man aged 40-50 years with acute or convalescent COVID-19.

In DNA, the CDR3 is TGTGCCAGCAAAGGGGGAAGGAGCCCTCGACTGTTTTTT. It specifies CASKGGRSPRLFF. The rearrangement links TRBV21-1 to TRBJ1-4; the D call in the table, TRBD1, was not verified against the DNA. TRBV21-1 is assigned pseudogene status. This CDR3 has 13 amino acids.

There are a few counts of this clone. V is TRBV7-2 and J is TRBJ2-5; 8 bases are a match to TRBD2. V gave up 3 bases and J gave up 5 bases; unmatched junction bases: 8. Germline V gives CDR1 SGHTA, CDR2 FQGNSA. This CDR3 is 15 amino acids long. Written as DNA, the CDR3 is TGTGCCAGCAGCTTGAGGAGCGGGGGAGGGGAGACCCAGTACTTC. This gives the protein CASSLRSGGGETQYF.

The chain joins TRBV6-2 or TRBV6-3 to TRBJ2-3; 7 nucleotides line up with TRBD1. The germline CDR1 and CDR2 sequences are MNHEY and SVGEGT. Unmatched junction bases numbered 7, after V lost 6 bases and J lost 1 base. The CDR3 extends over 15 amino acids. The CDR3 loop is CASSPGGLGTDTQYF. For the CDR3, the DNA is TGTGCCAGCAGCCCAGGGGGATTAGGCACAGATACGCAGTATTTT.

The chain joins TRBV15 to TRBJ1-2, with a weak D call TRBD1 (5 bases). The germline V and J ends were trimmed by 0 bases and 4 bases, with 12 bases remaining between them. In germline, CDR1 is LNHNV, CDR2 YYDKDF (reference sequence). The CDR3 loop spans 15 amino acids. DNA of the CDR3: TGTGCCACCAGCAGAGATCGGGGGGGGACCTATGGCTACACCTTC. Translating gives CATSRDRGGTYGYTF.

J is TRBJ2-2 and V is TRBV5-6; D might be TRBD1 (5 bases). This CDR3 region has 15 residues. Germline assignment: CDR1 SGHDT and CDR2 YYEEEE. V was shortened by 6 bases and J by 3 bases, with 15 bases between the two germline ends. CDR3 sequence (DNA): TGTGCCAGCACCATGTCCAGGGCGGACACCGGGGAGCTGTTTTTT. Its protein is CASTMSRADTGELFF.

The chain uses TRBV4-1 and TRBJ1-1; D gene ambiguous. Germline assignment: CDR1 MGHRA and CDR2 YSYEKL. The CDR3 consists of 11 residues. V was clipped by 2 bases and J by 5 bases, with 3 bases between them. The CDR3 DNA follows: TGCGCCAGCAGCCAACGGACTGAAGCTTTCTTT. Protein product: CASSQRTEAFF.

The rearrangement uses TRBV6-5 and TRBJ1-2; D may be TRBD1 (6 bases). The CDR3 has 14 residues. The V gene lost 6 bases and the J gene lost 0 bases, with 11 bases spanning the gap. The germline gives CDR1 MNHEY, CDR2 SVGAGI. The CDR3 DNA reads as TGTGCCAGCAGCCCGACAGGACCTAACTATGGCTACACCTTC. This translates into CASSPTGPNYGYTF.

The chain combines TRBV19 with TRBJ1-5, with D perhaps TRBD1 (6 bases). The CDR3 contains 12 residues. The germline V and J ends were trimmed by 10 bases and 2 bases, with 9 bases remaining between them. Germline V lookup: CDR1 LNHDA, CDR2 SQIVND (reference sequence). CDR3 residues: CATRQGNQPQHF. Written as DNA, the CDR3 is TGTGCCACCCGACAGGGCAATCAGCCCCAGCATTTT.

The chain joins TRBV27 to TRBJ1-1; D is possibly TRBD1 (5 bases). The CDR3 consists of 15 residues. From germline, CDR1 is MNHEY and CDR2 SMNVEV (reference sequence). V dropped 6 bases and J dropped 1 base, with 15 bases sitting between them. The CDR3 region is CASRHGGVGNTEAFF. CDR3 DNA sequence: TGTGCCAGCAGGCATGGGGGGGTTGGGAACACTGAAGCTTTCTTT.

This clone came up a few times. This chain connects TRBV6-6 to TRBJ1-3; D possibly corresponds to TRBD1 (6 bases). The CDR3 runs to 17 residues. Germline CDR1 MNHNY, CDR2 SVGAGI (reference sequence). Deletions cut 5 bases from V and 0 bases from J, with 17 bases between. The chain's CDR3 is CASSLGGQGPSGNTIYF. The CDR3 DNA is TGTGCCAGCAGTCTCGGAGGCCAGGGGCCCTCTGGAAACACCATATATTTT.

The chain recombines TRBV5-4 with TRBJ2-1; the D gene is possibly TRBD2 (6 bases). Trimming took off 3 bases at V and 9 bases at J, with 13 bases between the two ends. There are 13 residues in the CDR3. Per germline, CDR1 SGHNT and CDR2 YYREEE (reference sequence). The CDR3 protein is CASSYPEGREQFF. The CDR3 DNA sequence: TGTGCCAGCAGCTATCCGGAGGGGCGTGAGCAGTTCTTC.

V usage is TRBV5-1 and J usage is TRBJ2-1; D may be TRBD1 (6 bases). The CDR3 is 14 residues long. Deletions cut 4 bases from V and 5 bases from J, with 13 bases between. CDR1 and CDR2 (germline): SGHRS, YFSETQ. CDR3 protein: CASSPGGRDNEQFF. In DNA form, the CDR3 reads TGCGCCAGCAGCCCTGGGGGCCGGGACAATGAGCAGTTCTTC.

The chain links TRBV6-5 to TRBJ1-1; D possibly corresponds to TRBD1 (5 bases). The germline V gene has CDR1 MNHEY and CDR2 SVGAGI. This CDR3 is built from 14 residues. Trimming left V 8 bases short and J 6 bases short, with 19 bases between. The CDR3 loop is CASRKAQEDAEAFF. The CDR3 DNA reads as TGTGCCAGCCGAAAGGCACAGGAAGATGCTGAAGCTTTCTTT.

The genes are TRBV11-2 and TRBJ2-1, with 13 bases identical to TRBD2. V lost 4 bases and J lost 6; bases outside the gene matches: 3. CDR1 SGHAT and CDR2 FQNNGV come from the germline V gene. The CDR3 covers 15 residues. CDR3 sequence (DNA): TGTGCCAGCAGCTCACTAGCGGGGGGGCTCAATGAGCAGTTCTTC. This sequence encodes CASSSLAGGLNEQFF. The full variable domain, its missing parts supplied by reference TRBV11-2 and TRBJ2-1, is EAGVAQSPRYKIIEKRQSVAFWCNPISGHATLYWYQQILGQGPKLLIQFQNNGVVDDSQLPKDRFSAERLKGVDSTLKIQPAKLEDSAVYLCASSSLAGGLNEQFFGPGTRLTVL.

In this sample, this clone turned up a few times. The chain joins TRBV14 to TRBJ1-2; D uncertain. The CDR3 contains 14 residues. Germline CDR1 SGHDN, CDR2 FVKESK. Deletions cut 0 bases from V and 4 bases from J, with 9 bases between. CDR3 sequence (DNA): TGTGCCAGCAGCCAAGATGAACGGGTCTATGGCTACACCTTC. Encoded protein: CASSQDERVYGYTF. Full variable domain (missing parts from reference TRBV14 and TRBJ1-2): EAGVTQFPSHSVIEKGQTVTLRCDPISGHDNLYWYRRVMGKEIKFLLHFVKESKQDESGMPNNRFLAERTGGTYSTLKVQPAELEDSGVYFCASSQDERVYGYTFGSGTRLTVV.

The chain employs TRBV11-2 and TRBJ1-1; no firm D call. The CDR3 covers 13 residues. Germline V gives CDR1 SGHAT, CDR2 FQNNGV. The V end lost 5 bases, the J end lost 7 bases, and 14 bases lay between the germline ends. The CDR3 protein is CASSPFEGFEAFF. The CDR3 DNA reads as TGTGCCAGCAGCCCATTCGAGGGTTTTGAAGCTTTCTTT.

V is TRBV7-9 and J is TRBJ2-7; the match to TRBD1 covers 8 bases. Germline values: CDR1 SEHNR, CDR2 FQNEAQ (reference sequence). Unmatched junction bases numbered 7, after V lost 4 bases and J lost 5 bases. CDR3 size: 14 residues. In nucleotides, the CDR3 is TGTGCCAGCAGCTCCCCGACAGGGGACCACGAGCAGTACTTC. Translated, it gives CASSSPTGDHEQYF.

This clone showed up just once. The chain carries TRBV15 and TRBJ2-1; TRBD2 agrees at 9 bases. Looked up from germline, CDR1 is LNHNV and CDR2 is YYDKDF (reference sequence). With V trimmed by 0 bases and J by 4 bases, 1 base remained unmatched. The CDR3 extends over 15 amino acids. In nucleotides, the CDR3 is TGTGCCACCAGCAGAGATCTAGCGGGGTACAATGAGCAGTTCTTC. Translation: CATSRDLAGYNEQFF.

This clone has a handful of counts. This chain joins TRBV9 and TRBJ1-6; 8 nucleotides agree with TRBD1. This CDR3 spans 16 amino acids. Germline CDR1 is SGDLS and CDR2 is YYNGEE. After removal of 0 bases from V and 15 bases from J, the junction contained 14 bases not matched to a gene. The chain's CDR3 is CASSVATRDRTDLLHF. The DNA for the CDR3 is TGTGCCAGCAGCGTAGCTACTCGGGACAGGACGGATCTCCTCCACTTT.

The rearrangement joins TRBV27 to TRBJ1-1, with 9 bases fitting TRBD1. The germline V gene has CDR1 MNHEY and CDR2 SMNVEV (reference sequence). The CDR3 has 16 amino acids. The junction had 9 bases not matched to a gene; V was cut back by 3 bases and J by 4 bases. CDR3 sequence: CASSLGLQGASTEAFF. The CDR3, as DNA: TGTGCCAGCAGTTTGGGCCTACAGGGGGCGAGCACTGAAGCTTTCTTT.

This clone was seen a few times. The chain is built from TRBV6-1 and TRBJ1-6; 8 bases agree with TRBD1. There are 15 residues in the CDR3. The trim removed 2 bases at V and 10 bases at J, leaving 7 bases unmatched. Germline CDR1 is MNHNS and CDR2 is SASEGT. The CDR3: CASSEPDRGWSPLHF. The CDR3 nucleotides read TGTGCCAGCAGTGAACCCGACAGGGGTTGGTCACCCCTCCACTTT.

The chain uses TRBV7-2 and TRBJ2-1; 8 bases fit TRBD2. The germline CDR1 and CDR2 sequences are SGHTA and FQGNSA. The CDR3 is 17 residues long. V lost 4 bases, J lost 6 bases, and 14 bases stayed unmatched. The CDR3 DNA reads TGTGCCAGCAGCTACCCCCGATCGAAGCGGGGGCGCAATGAGCAGTTCTTC. Its translation is CASSYPRSKRGRNEQFF. Full variable domain (outside the CDR3, taken from reference TRBV7-2 and TRBJ2-1): GAGVSQSPSNKVTEKGKDVELRCDPISGHTALYWYRQSLGQGLEFLIYFQGNSAPDKSGLPSDRFSAERTGGSVSTLTIQRTQQEDSAVYLCASSYPRSKRGRNEQFFGPGTRLTVL.

This clone has a single count. This chain connects TRBV6-5 to TRBJ2-7, with D possibly being TRBD1 (5 bases). Per the germline V gene, CDR1 is MNHEY and CDR2 is SVGAGI. The CDR3 is made up of 14 amino acids. V lost 0 bases to trimming and J lost 6 bases, with 12 bases between them. The CDR3 sequence: CASSYSRVRAEQYF. The CDR3 nucleotides read TGTGCCAGCAGTTACTCGAGAGTCAGGGCCGAGCAGTACTTC.

The chain is built from TRBV5-6 and TRBJ2-7; D is perhaps TRBD1 (5 bases). The CDR3 has 12 residues. Trimming shortened V by 2 bases and J by 4 bases, and 7 bases separated the two germline ends. Looked up from germline, CDR1 is SGHDT and CDR2 is YYEEEE. CDR3 in DNA: TGTGCCAGCAGCTTCCAGGGTTACGAGCAGTACTTC. It yields the protein CASSFQGYEQYF. Using reference TRBV5-6 and TRBJ2-7 for the parts outside the CDR3, the full variable domain is DAGVTQSPTHLIKTRGQQVTLRCSPKSGHDTVSWYQQALGQGPQFIFQYYEEEERQRGNFPDRFSGHQFPNYSSELNVNALLLGDSALYLCASSFQGYEQYFGPGTRLTVT.

This chain joins TRBV7-9 and TRBJ2-7; TRBD2 matches 7 bases. The V segment lost 3 bases and the J segment 4 bases; nucleotides outside the gene matches: 18. Germline CDR1 and CDR2: SEHNR and FQNEAQ (reference sequence). This CDR3 has 18 amino acids. The CDR3 spells CASSFDRGFAGEQYEQYF. CDR3 nucleotide sequence: TGTGCCAGCAGCTTTGACCGGGGTTTCGCGGGAGAGCAATACGAGCAGTACTTC.

V is TRBV30 and J is TRBJ1-2; TRBD1 is a possible D gene (6 bases). With 1 base removed from V and 8 bases from J, the gap between germline ends came to 17 bases. Germline-derived CDR1 and CDR2 are GTSNPN and SVGIG (reference sequence). The CDR3 is 14 residues long. The CDR3 sequence is CAWSDVLGARGYTF. In nucleotides, the CDR3 is TGTGCCTGGAGTGATGTTCTGGGGGCAAGGGGCTACACCTTC.

CDR3 coding DNA: TGTGCCAGTAGTGATCTCAGGGGGCTGAGCTCCTACAATGAGCAGTTCTTC. It translates to CASSDLRGLSSYNEQFF. The chain joins TRBV19 to TRBJ2-1; TRBD1 aligns across 8 bases. CDR1 LNHDA and CDR2 SQIVND come from the germline V gene (reference sequence). The CDR3 totals 17 residues. The V gene end was trimmed by 5 bases and the J gene end by 0 bases; junction bases not matched to a gene: 9.

CDR3 DNA: TGTGCCACCCGGGGGACAGGGACGCGGTTCGACACCTTC. This sequence encodes CATRGTGTRFDTF. The chain uses TRBV10-3 and TRBJ1-2, with 9 bases lining up with TRBD1. CDR3 length: 13 amino acids. Trimming cost V 10 bases and J 12 bases; bases outside gene matches: 15. Germline V gene data show CDR1 as ENHRY and CDR2 as SYGVKD.

The chain employs TRBV4-2 and TRBJ1-2; D gene unclear. V was clipped by 0 bases and J by 6 bases, with 11 bases between them. The CDR3 contains 14 residues. In germline, CDR1 is LGHNA, CDR2 YNFKEQ. CDR3 sequence reads: CASSQEQDMDGYTF. The CDR3, as DNA: TGTGCCAGCAGCCAAGAGCAGGATATGGATGGCTACACCTTC.

J is TRBJ1-5 and V is TRBV18; 8 bases match TRBD1. The germline gives CDR1 KGHSH, CDR2 LQKENI. CDR3 length equals 15 residues. The V segment lost 3 bases and the J segment 7 bases; nucleotides outside the gene matches: 8. CDR3 nucleotides: TGTGCCAGCTCACCTAAAGGGACAGGTGAGCAGCCCCAGCATTTT. As protein: CASSPKGTGEQPQHF.